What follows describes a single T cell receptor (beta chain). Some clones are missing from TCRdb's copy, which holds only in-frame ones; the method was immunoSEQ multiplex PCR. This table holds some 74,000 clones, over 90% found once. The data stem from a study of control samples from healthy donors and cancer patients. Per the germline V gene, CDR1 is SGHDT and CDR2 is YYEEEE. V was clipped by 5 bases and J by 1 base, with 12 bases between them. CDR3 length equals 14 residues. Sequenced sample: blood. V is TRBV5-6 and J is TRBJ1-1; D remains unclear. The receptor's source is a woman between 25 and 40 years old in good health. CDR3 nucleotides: TGTGCCAGCAGTTTCCCCACAGAGAACACTGAAGCTTTCTTT. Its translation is CASSFPTENTEAFF.